Each of the 24 T cell receptor beta chains below was sequenced from the same sample in a study of blood T cell repertoires in COVID-19. The repertoire was sequenced with immunoSEQ multiplex PCR; TCRdb's copy has only in-frame clones and lacks some. The repertoire includes tens of thousands of clones, approximately 86% of them detected once, and 5.5% to 6.5% sits in the top ten. The sample comprised peripheral blood. These TCRs come from a woman of 80 years or more with active or convalescent COVID-19.

This rearrangement joins TRBV3-1 (or the pseudogene TRBV3-2) to TRBJ2-3, with TRBD1 as a possible D gene (5 bases). The V gene lost 0 bases and the J gene lost 4 bases, with 14 bases spanning the gap. Germline V lookup: CDR1 LGHDT, CDR2 YNNKEL (reference sequence). This CDR3 has 16 amino acids. CDR3 bases: TGTGCCAGCAGCCAAGAAGGGCAGGGTTGGCCAGATACGCAGTATTTT. It yields the protein CASSQEGQGWPDTQYF.

This chain uses TRBV11-1 with TRBJ2-1; 8 bases map to TRBD1. The junction had 8 bases not matched to a gene; V was cut back by 5 bases and J by 8 bases. This CDR3 has 14 residues. Germline lookup yields CDR1 SGHAT and CDR2 FQDESV (reference sequence). The CDR3 loop reads CASSGRQGLDEQFF. The CDR3, as DNA: TGTGCCAGCAGCGGGCGACAGGGGTTGGATGAGCAGTTCTTC. Variable domain in full (rest from reference TRBV11-1 and TRBJ2-1): EAEVAQSPRYKITEKSQAVAFWCDPISGHATLYWYRQILGQGPELLVQFQDESVVDDSQLPKDRFSAERLKGVDSTLKIQPAELGDSAMYLCASSGRQGLDEQFFGPGTRLTVL.

The gene calls are TRBV18 and TRBJ2-2, with 12 bases that match TRBD2. With V trimmed by 3 bases and J by 7 bases, 15 bases remained unmatched. The germline CDR1 and CDR2 sequences are KGHSH and LQKENI. The CDR3 covers 19 residues. The CDR3 coding sequence is TGTGCCAGCTCACCGAACACACCCCTAGCGGGGGGGCTTGGCGGGGAGCTGTTTTTT. Translated, it gives CASSPNTPLAGGLGGELFF.

This sequence joins TRBV11-3 and TRBJ2-1; 8 bases line up with TRBD2. The CDR3 loop spans 14 amino acids. Germline V gene lookup returns CDR1 SGHNT and CDR2 YENEEA. V lost 2 bases to trimming and J lost 8 bases; unmatched junction nucleotides: 5. The CDR3 coding sequence is TGTGCCAGCAGCTTATCAGTGCGGGAGGATGAGCAGTTCTTC. This gives the protein CASSLSVREDEQFF.

The count of this clone is one. V gene TRBV28 combines with J gene TRBJ2-1; possible D gene TRBD1, 6 bases. This CDR3 contains 20 residues. V gave up 2 bases and J gave up 1 base, with 24 bases separating them. CDR1 is MDHEN, CDR2 SYDVKM, per germline. CDR3 in amino acids: CASSLGLGRGLKGSYNEQFF. CDR3 in DNA: TGTGCCAGCAGTTTAGGGTTGGGCAGGGGATTGAAGGGATCCTACAATGAGCAGTTCTTC.

The V call is TRBV20-1, the J call TRBJ1-1; 9 positions agree with TRBD1. The germline gives CDR1 DFQATT, CDR2 SNEGSKA (reference sequence). The V gene end was trimmed by 4 bases and the J gene end by 11 bases; junction bases not matched to a gene: 5. This CDR3 is 11 amino acids long. The CDR3 spells CSATRQGGAFF. The CDR3 DNA sequence: TGCAGTGCTACCCGACAGGGGGGGGCTTTCTTT.

J is TRBJ2-3 and V is TRBV10-3, with 11 positions matching TRBD2. The CDR3 is 16 amino acids. CDR1 and CDR2 (germline): ENHRY, SYGVKD. V dropped 4 bases and J dropped 6; count of bases not matched to a gene: 9. In DNA, the CDR3 is TGTGCCATCAGTGGGACTAGCGGGTTAAACACGGATACGCAGTATTTT. Its protein product is CAISGTSGLNTDTQYF.

V is TRBV6-1 and J is TRBJ2-5; 9 bases match TRBD2. Germline trimming cut 3 bases from V and 2 bases from J; bases unmatched to any gene: 1. The CDR3 extends over 14 amino acids. Germline values: CDR1 MNHNS, CDR2 SASEGT. CDR3 DNA: TGTGCCAGCAGTGATCTAGCGGGGCAAGAGACCCAGTACTTC. It encodes CASSDLAGQETQYF.

The chain uses TRBV6-5 and TRBJ2-5; TRBD2 matches at 13 bases. The CDR3 is 15 residues long. V dropped 7 bases and J dropped 5; count of bases not matched to a gene: 7. Germline loops: CDR1 MNHEY, CDR2 SVGAGI. The CDR3 DNA reads as TGTGCCAGCATAGGGGGACTAGCGGGGCCTGAGACCCAGTACTTC. Amino acid sequence: CASIGGLAGPETQYF.

The chain recombines TRBV18 with TRBJ2-5, with TRBD1 matching 9 bases. This CDR3 is 15 amino acids long. The trim removed 5 bases at V and 4 bases at J, leaving 8 bases unmatched. Germline CDR1 is KGHSH and CDR2 is LQKENI. In nucleotides, the CDR3 is TGTGCCAGCTCAGAGAGACAGGGGGTACTAGAGACCCAGTACTTC. This encodes CASSERQGVLETQYF.

V gene TRBV20-1 combines with J gene TRBJ2-3; possible D gene TRBD2, 5 bases. CDR1 is DFQATT, CDR2 SNEGSKA, per germline (reference sequence). V lost 3 bases and J 0 bases, leaving 13 bases between the germline ends. The CDR3 length is 15 residues. The DNA for the CDR3 is TGCAGTGCTAGTCGGCGGGTCGGAAGCACAGATACGCAGTATTTT. It yields the protein CSASRRVGSTDTQYF.

J is TRBJ2-1 and V is TRBV5-6; D uncertain. The V and J ends lost 4 bases and 10 bases respectively, with 9 bases between them. CDR3 length: 11 residues. Germline values: CDR1 SGHDT, CDR2 YYEEEE. DNA of the CDR3: TGTGCCAGCAGCGCTGCTACGGAGCAGTTCTTC. Protein product: CASSAATEQFF.

The chain couples TRBV29-1 to TRBJ1-2, with D unresolved. Germline V gene lookup returns CDR1 SQVTM and CDR2 ANQGSEA. CDR3 length equals 12 residues. Deletions cut 8 bases from V and 4 bases from J, with 14 bases between. CDR3 DNA: TGCAGCCCCCATGGGAGGGTCTATGGCTACACCTTC. It yields the protein CSPHGRVYGYTF.

This chain uses TRBV4-3 with TRBJ2-3, with 9 bases fitting TRBD1. The CDR3 spans 16 residues. Germline V CDR1 and CDR2: LGHNA, YSLEER. The trim removed 0 bases at V and 6 bases at J, leaving 7 bases unmatched. The DNA for the CDR3 is TGCGCCAGCAGCCAAGAGATTGGGACAGGGAGGGATACGCAGTATTTT. Translated: CASSQEIGTGRDTQYF.

The V call is TRBV7-8, the J call TRBJ1-5; D is unclear. The CDR3 has 15 residues. The V gene lost 1 base and the J gene lost 1 base, with 8 bases spanning the gap. Germline V lookup: CDR1 SGHVS, CDR2 FQNEAQ. CDR3: CASSLVDRSNQPQHF. In nucleotides, the CDR3 is TGTGCCAGCAGCTTAGTTGATCGGAGCAATCAGCCCCAGCATTTT.

This clone was observed a handful of times. CDR3 sequence (DNA): TGTGCCAGCAGCCAGACTCGAAGCTACAATGAGCAGTTCTTC. It translates to CASSQTRSYNEQFF. The rearrangement links TRBV4-2 to TRBJ2-1; D is unclear. Germline-derived CDR1 and CDR2 are LGHNA and YNFKEQ. V was cut by 3 bases and J by 3 bases, with 9 bases left in between. The CDR3 totals 14 residues.

V and J are TRBV11-2 and TRBJ2-3; 7 nucleotides agree with TRBD2. Looked up from germline, CDR1 is SGHAT and CDR2 is FQNNGV. With 1 base clipped from V and 0 bases from J, the junction kept 1 base outside the gene matches. This CDR3 comprises 15 residues. CDR3 loop: CASSLVGGSTDTQYF. CDR3 coding DNA: TGTGCCAGCAGCTTAGTCGGGGGGAGCACAGATACGCAGTATTTT.

The V and J genes are TRBV5-8 and TRBJ2-2, with 11 bases lining up with TRBD1. J was trimmed by 1 base and V by 5 bases; bases with no gene match: 4. The CDR3 is made up of 16 amino acids. The germline CDR1 and CDR2 sequences are SGHTS and YDEGEE. In DNA form, the CDR3 reads TGTGCCAGCAGTTCCGGGACAGGGGGGAACACCGGGGAGCTGTTTTTT. This sequence encodes CASSSGTGGNTGELFF.

The rearrangement joins TRBV28 to TRBJ2-7; tentative D call: TRBD2 (6 bases). Trimming took 3 bases from V and 3 from J, leaving 12 bases between them. Germline-derived CDR1 and CDR2 are MDHEN and SYDVKM. The CDR3 is made up of 14 amino acids. The CDR3 protein is CASSFGGMRYEQYF. In DNA, the CDR3 is TGTGCCAGCAGTTTCGGCGGGATGCGCTACGAGCAGTACTTC.

The J gene is TRBJ1-4, the V gene TRBV29-1; 9 positions match TRBD1. J gave up 7 bases and V 7 bases, and 7 bases lay outside the gene matches. This CDR3 region has 13 residues. Per the germline V gene, CDR1 is SQVTM and CDR2 is ANQGSEA. CDR3: CSAGQGRGEKLFF. The DNA of the CDR3 is TGCAGCGCAGGACAGGGGAGGGGTGAAAAACTGTTTTTT. The full variable domain, rest sourced from reference TRBV29-1 and TRBJ1-4, is SAVISQKPSRDICQRGTSLTIQCQVDSQVTMMFWYRQQPGQSLTLIATANQGSEATYESGFVIDKFPISRPNLTFSTLTVSNMSPEDSSIYLCSAGQGRGEKLFFGSGTQLSVL.

The chain is built from TRBV2 and TRBJ1-2; 12 bases match TRBD1. J was trimmed by 6 bases and V by 3 bases; bases with no gene match: 2. Germline V CDR1 and CDR2: SNHLY, FYNNEI. The CDR3 has 14 amino acids. CDR3 DNA: TGTGCCAGCAGTGAGGGGGACAGGGGGCATGGCTACACCTTC. Amino acids: CASSEGDRGHGYTF.

This chain joins TRBV29-1 and TRBJ1-5; TRBD1 is a possible D gene (5 bases). Per germline, CDR1 SQVTM and CDR2 ANQGSEA. The CDR3 contains 13 residues. Trimming took off 4 bases at V and 7 bases at J, with 14 bases between the two ends. The chain's CDR3 is CSVVPRVGQPQHF. For the CDR3, the DNA is TGCAGCGTTGTACCCAGGGTTGGACAGCCCCAGCATTTT. The variable domain in full, completed from reference TRBV29-1 and TRBJ1-5, reads SAVISQKPSRDICQRGTSLTIQCQVDSQVTMMFWYRQQPGQSLTLIATANQGSEATYESGFVIDKFPISRPNLTFSTLTVSNMSPEDSSIYLCSVVPRVGQPQHFGDGTRLSIL.

The chain has TRBV12-5 and TRBJ1-1; D possibly corresponds to TRBD1 (6 bases). The CDR3 totals 15 residues. Germline assignment: CDR1 LGHNT and CDR2 FRNRAP. Trimming cost V 6 bases and J 1 base, with 15 bases left between them. The CDR3 coding sequence is TGTGCTAGTGGGCGGACAGTCGGGGCGAACACTGAAGCTTTCTTT. Translation: CASGRTVGANTEAFF.

The CDR3 DNA follows: TGTGCCAGCAGCCGGCGGGAGATTGAAAGAGATACGCAGTATTTT. Protein: CASSRREIERDTQYF. This sequence joins TRBV27 and TRBJ2-3, with 7 bases matching TRBD2. The CDR3 consists of 15 residues. The germline gives CDR1 MNHEY, CDR2 SMNVEV (reference sequence). The V segment lost 6 bases and the J segment 5 bases; nucleotides outside the gene matches: 11.